A single count supports the clone carrying this T cell receptor (beta chain). Assay: immunoSEQ multiplex PCR; the TCRdb copy retains only in-frame clones and omits some. The sample carries over 130,000 clones, around 90% recorded once. This entry comes from a study of T cell responses to AZD1222 COVID-19 vaccine. Unmatched junction bases numbered 8, after V lost 4 bases and J lost 2 bases. The V gene's germline CDR1 is MDHEN and CDR2 SYDVKM. The CDR3 length is 15 residues. This TCR came from an adult who received the MenACWY meningococcal vaccine as a control. This rearrangement joins TRBV28 to TRBJ2-7; 7 bases align to TRBD1. The material sequenced was peripheral blood, taken 28 days after the second dose of the MenACWY control vaccine. CDR3 nucleotide sequence: TGTGCCAGCAGTTCATCAGGGGGTAAGGCCTACGAGCAGTACTTC. This sequence encodes CASSSSGGKAYEQYF. The variable domain in full, with the rest retrieved from reference TRBV28 and TRBJ2-7, is DVKVTQSSRYLVKRTGEKVFLECVQDMDHENMFWYRQDPGLGLRLIYFSYDVKMKEKGDIPEGYSVSREKKERFSLILESASTNQTSMYLCASSSSGGKAYEQYFGPGTRLTVT.